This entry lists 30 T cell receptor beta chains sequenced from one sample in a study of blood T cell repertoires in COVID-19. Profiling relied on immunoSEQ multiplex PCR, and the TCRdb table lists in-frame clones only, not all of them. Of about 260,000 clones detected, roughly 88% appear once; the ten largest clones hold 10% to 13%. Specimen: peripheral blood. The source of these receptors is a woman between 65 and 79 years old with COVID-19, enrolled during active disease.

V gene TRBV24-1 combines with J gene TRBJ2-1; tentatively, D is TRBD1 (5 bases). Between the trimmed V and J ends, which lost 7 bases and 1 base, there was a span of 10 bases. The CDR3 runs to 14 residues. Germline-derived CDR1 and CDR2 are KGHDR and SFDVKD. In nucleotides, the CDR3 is TGTGCCACCAGCCCAGGGTTTTCCTACAATGAGCAGTTCTTC. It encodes CATSPGFSYNEQFF.

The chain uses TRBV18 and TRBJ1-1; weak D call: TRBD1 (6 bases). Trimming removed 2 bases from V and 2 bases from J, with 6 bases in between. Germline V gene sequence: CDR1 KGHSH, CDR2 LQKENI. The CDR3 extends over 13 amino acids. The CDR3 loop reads CASSPGGNTEAFF. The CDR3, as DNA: TGTGCCAGCTCACCAGGGGGCAACACTGAAGCTTTCTTT.

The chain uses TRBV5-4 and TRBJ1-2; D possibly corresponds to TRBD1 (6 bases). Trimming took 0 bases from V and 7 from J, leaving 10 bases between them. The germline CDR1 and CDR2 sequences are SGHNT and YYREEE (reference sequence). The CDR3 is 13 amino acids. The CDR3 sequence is CASSLDRAGGYTF. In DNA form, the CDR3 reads TGTGCCAGCAGCTTGGACAGGGCCGGTGGCTACACCTTC.

In DNA, the CDR3 is TGTGCCAGTAGTATGGCCGGCGGCGGAGTCTCAGATACGCAGTATTTT. Protein sequence: CASSMAGGGVSDTQYF. The chain uses TRBV19 and TRBJ2-3; the D is unclear. Germline V gene data show CDR1 as LNHDA and CDR2 as SQIVND (reference sequence). V was shortened by 3 bases and J by 4 bases, with 17 bases between the two germline ends. The CDR3 loop spans 16 amino acids.

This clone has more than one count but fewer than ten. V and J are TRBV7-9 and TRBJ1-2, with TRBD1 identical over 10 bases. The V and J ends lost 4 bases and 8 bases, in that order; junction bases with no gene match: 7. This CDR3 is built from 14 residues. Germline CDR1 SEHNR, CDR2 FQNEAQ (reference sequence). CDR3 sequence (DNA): TGTGCCAGCAGCTCGACAGGGGGCGCGGGAGGCTACACCTTC. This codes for CASSSTGGAGGYTF.

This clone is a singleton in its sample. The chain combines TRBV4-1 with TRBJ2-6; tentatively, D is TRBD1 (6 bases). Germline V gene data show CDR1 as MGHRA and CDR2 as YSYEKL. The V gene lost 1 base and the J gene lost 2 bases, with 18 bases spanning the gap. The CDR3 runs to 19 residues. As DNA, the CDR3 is TGCGCCAGCAGCCAAGTAGTAGCAGGGGTTTCACCTGGGGCCAACGTCCTGACTTTC. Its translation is CASSQVVAGVSPGANVLTF.

The CDR3 DNA sequence: TGTGCCAGCAGTTACGCTCAGAACCAAGCCAAAAACATTCAGTACTTC. This translates into CASSYAQNQAKNIQYF. The V call is TRBV6-2 or TRBV6-3, the J call TRBJ2-4; D remains ambiguous. Germline V gene data show CDR1 as MNHEY and CDR2 as SVGEGT. V gave up 2 bases and J gave up 0 bases, with 11 bases separating them. CDR3 length equals 16 residues.

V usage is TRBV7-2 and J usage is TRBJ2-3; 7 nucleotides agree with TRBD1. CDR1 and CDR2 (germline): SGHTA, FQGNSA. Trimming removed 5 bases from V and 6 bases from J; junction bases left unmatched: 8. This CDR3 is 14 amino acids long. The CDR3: CASSMTGSGDTQYF. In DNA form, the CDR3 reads TGTGCCAGCAGCATGACAGGGTCTGGGGATACGCAGTATTTT.

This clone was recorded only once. CDR3: CASSLKGERPYNEQFF. The DNA of the CDR3 is TGTGCCAGCAGCTTAAAGGGGGAGCGCCCCTACAATGAGCAGTTCTTC. The V gene is TRBV13, the J gene TRBJ2-1; D might be TRBD1 (6 bases). Deletions cut 2 bases from V and 2 bases from J, with 13 bases between. CDR1 and CDR2 (germline): PRHDT, FYEKMQ (reference sequence). The CDR3 is made up of 16 amino acids.

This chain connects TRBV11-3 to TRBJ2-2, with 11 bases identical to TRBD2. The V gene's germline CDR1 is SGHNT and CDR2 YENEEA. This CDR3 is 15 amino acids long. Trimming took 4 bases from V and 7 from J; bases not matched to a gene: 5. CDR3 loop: CASSSSGRIGGELFF. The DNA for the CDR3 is TGTGCCAGCAGCTCTAGCGGGAGGATAGGCGGGGAGCTGTTTTTT.

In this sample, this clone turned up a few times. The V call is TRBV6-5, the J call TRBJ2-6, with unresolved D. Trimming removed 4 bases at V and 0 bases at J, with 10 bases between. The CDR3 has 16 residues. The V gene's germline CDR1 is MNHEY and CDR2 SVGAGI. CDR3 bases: TGTGCCAGCAGTTTATCAAGGAGCTCTGGGGCCAACGTCCTGACTTTC. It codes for CASSLSRSSGANVLTF.

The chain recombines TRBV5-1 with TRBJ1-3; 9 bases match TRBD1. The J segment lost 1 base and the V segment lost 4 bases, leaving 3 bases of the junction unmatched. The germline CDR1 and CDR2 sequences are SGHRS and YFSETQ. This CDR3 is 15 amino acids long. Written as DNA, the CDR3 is TGCGCCAGCAGCGCCGGGACAGGGTCTGGAAACACCATATATTTT. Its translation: CASSAGTGSGNTIYF.

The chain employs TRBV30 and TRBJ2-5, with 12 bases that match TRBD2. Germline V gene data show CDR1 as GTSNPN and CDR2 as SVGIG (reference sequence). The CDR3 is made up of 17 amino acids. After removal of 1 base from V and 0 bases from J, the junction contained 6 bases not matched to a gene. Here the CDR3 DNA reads TGTGCCTGGAGTGAGGCTAGCGGGAGGGTCCACCAAGAGACCCAGTACTTC. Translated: CAWSEASGRVHQETQYF.

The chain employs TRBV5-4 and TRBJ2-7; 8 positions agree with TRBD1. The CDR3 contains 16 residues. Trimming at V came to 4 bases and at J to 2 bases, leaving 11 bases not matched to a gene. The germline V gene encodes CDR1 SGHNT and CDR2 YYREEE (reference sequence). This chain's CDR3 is CASSQARQGKPYEQYF. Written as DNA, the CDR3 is TGTGCCAGCAGCCAGGCCCGACAGGGGAAGCCCTACGAGCAGTACTTC. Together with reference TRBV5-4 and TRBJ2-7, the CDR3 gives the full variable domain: ETGVTQSPTHLIKTRGQQVTLRCSSQSGHNTVSWYQQALGQGPQFIFQYYREEENGRGNFPPRFSGLQFPNYSSELNVNALELDDSALYLCASSQARQGKPYEQYFGPGTRLTVT.

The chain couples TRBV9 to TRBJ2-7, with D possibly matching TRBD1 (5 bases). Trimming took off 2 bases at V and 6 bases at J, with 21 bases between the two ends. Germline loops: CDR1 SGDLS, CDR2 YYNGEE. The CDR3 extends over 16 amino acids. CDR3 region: CASSVFRSTAPSEQYF. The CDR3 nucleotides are TGTGCCAGCAGCGTTTTTAGGTCGACAGCCCCGAGCGAGCAGTACTTC.

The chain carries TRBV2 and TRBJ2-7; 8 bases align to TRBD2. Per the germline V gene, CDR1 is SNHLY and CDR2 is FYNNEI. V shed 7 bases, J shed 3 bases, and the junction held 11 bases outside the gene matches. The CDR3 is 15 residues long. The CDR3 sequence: CASIPAGGRIYEQYF. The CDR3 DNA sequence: TGTGCCAGCATCCCCGCGGGCGGGAGGATCTACGAGCAGTACTTC.

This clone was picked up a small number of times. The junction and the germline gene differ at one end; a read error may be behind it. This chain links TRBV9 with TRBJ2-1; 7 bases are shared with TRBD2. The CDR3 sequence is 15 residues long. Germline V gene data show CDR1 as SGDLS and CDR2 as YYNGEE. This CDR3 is CATSRAGNSYNEQFF. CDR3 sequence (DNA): TGTGCCACCAGCAGAGCGGGGAACTCCTACAATGAGCAGTTCTTC.

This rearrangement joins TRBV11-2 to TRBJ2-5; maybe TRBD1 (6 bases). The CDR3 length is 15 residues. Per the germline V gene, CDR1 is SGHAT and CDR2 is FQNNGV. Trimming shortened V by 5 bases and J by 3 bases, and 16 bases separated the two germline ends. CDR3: CASSPIGTIEETQYF. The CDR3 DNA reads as TGTGCCAGCAGCCCCATAGGGACAATCGAAGAGACCCAGTACTTC.

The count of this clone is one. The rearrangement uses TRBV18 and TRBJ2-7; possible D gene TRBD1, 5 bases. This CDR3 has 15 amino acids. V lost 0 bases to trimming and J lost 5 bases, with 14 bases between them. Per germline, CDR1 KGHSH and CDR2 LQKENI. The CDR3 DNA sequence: TGTGCCAGCTCACCACCATCAGGGCTAATCCACGAGCAGTACTTC. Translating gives CASSPPSGLIHEQYF.

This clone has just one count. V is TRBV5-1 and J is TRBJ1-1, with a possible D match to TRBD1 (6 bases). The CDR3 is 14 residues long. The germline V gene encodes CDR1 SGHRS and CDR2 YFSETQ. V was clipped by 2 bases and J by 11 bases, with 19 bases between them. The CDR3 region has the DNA TGCGCCAGCAGCTTAGGTGGGACGAAGGGGGAGGCTTTCTTT. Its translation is CASSLGGTKGEAFF.

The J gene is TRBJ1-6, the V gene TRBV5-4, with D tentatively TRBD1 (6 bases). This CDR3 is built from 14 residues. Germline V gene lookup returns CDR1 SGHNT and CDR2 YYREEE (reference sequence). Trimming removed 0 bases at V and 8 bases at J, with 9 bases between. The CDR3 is CASSLVRGDSPLHF. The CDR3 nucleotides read TGTGCCAGCAGCTTGGTCAGGGGCGATTCACCCCTCCACTTT.

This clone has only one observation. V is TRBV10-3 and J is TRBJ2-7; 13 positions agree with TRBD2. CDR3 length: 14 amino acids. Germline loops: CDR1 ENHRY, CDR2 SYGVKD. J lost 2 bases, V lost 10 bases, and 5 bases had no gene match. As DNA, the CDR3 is TGTGCCAGCGCACTAGCGGGAGGGACCTACGAGCAGTACTTC. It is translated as CASALAGGTYEQYF.

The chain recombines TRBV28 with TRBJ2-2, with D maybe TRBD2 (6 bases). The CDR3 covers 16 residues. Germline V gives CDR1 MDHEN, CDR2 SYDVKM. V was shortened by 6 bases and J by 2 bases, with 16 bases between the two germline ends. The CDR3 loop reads CASSMLGTSNTGELFF. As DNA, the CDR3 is TGTGCCAGCAGCATGCTGGGGACTTCTAACACCGGGGAGCTGTTTTTT.

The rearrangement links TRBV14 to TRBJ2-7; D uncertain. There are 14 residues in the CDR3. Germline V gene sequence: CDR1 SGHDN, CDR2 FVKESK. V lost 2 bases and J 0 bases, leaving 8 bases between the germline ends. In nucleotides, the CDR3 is TGTGCCAGCAGCCAACGACTCCTCTCCTACGAGCAGTACTTC. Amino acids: CASSQRLLSYEQYF.

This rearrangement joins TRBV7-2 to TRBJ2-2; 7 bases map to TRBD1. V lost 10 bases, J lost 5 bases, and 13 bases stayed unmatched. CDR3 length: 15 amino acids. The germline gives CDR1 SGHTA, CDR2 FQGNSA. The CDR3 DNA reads TGTGCCATATTTATACAGGGGAAGGAGACCGGGGAGCTGTTTTTT. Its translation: CAIFIQGKETGELFF.

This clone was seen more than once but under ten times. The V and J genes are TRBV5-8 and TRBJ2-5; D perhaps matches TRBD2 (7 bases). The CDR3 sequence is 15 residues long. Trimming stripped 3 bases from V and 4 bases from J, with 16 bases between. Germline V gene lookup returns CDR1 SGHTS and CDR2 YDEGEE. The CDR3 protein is CASSSRKGGAETQYF. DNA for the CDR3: TGTGCCAGCAGCTCAAGGAAGGGGGGGGCAGAGACCCAGTACTTC.

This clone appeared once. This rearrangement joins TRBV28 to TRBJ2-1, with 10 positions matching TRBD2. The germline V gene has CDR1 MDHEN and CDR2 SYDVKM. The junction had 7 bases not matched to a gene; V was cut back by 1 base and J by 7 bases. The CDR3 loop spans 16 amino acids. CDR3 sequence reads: CASSLYTSGKENEQFF. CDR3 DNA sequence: TGTGCCAGCAGTTTATATACTAGCGGGAAGGAGAATGAGCAGTTCTTC.

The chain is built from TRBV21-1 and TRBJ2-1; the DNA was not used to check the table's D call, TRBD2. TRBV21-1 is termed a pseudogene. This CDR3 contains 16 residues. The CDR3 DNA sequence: TGTGCCAGCAGTCCAAAGGAGAAAGCACTTGGCAATGAGCAGTTCTTC. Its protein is CASSPKEKALGNEQFF.

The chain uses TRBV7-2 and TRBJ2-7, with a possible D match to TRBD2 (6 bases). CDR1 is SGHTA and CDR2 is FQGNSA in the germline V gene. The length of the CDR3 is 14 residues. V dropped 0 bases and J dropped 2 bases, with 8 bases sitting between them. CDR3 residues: CASSLAWTTYEQYF. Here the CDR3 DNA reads TGTGCCAGCAGCTTAGCGTGGACTACCTACGAGCAGTACTTC.

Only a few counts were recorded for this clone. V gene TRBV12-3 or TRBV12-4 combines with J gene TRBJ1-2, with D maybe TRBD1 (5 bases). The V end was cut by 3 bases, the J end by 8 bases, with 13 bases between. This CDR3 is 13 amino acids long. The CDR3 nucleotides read TGTGCCAGCAGTTTTCCTTTCGGACACGGCTACACCTTC. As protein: CASSFPFGHGYTF.